The rows below give T cell receptor beta chains drawn from one sample of a study of shared clonotypes between healthy human individuals. Repertoires were generated with immunoSEQ multiplex PCR, while TCRdb's copy carries only in-frame clones and drops some. The sample lists about 2.4 million clones, over 85% occurring once. Input material: naive CD4+ T cells from PBMCs. The receptors shown here come from a young man in good health. Some clones in this sample may be carry-over from other donors' samples. Each CDR3 is given with its conserved first and last residue. D genes are given only for firm matches. Clone size is stated in some rows and not others, as once, few, many or a class when expanded.

abundance,v_gene,j_gene,d_gene,CDR3aa,CDR3nt
.,TRBV11-2,TRBJ2-1,TRBD1,CASSRDRGNEQFF,TGTGCCAGCAGCCGGGACAGAGGCAATGAGCAGTTCTTC
.,TRBV2,TRBJ2-2,.,CASSPVGELFF,TGTGCCAGCAGCCCCGTCGGGGAGCTGTTTTTT
.,TRBV19,TRBJ2-5,.,CASSNRQEQETQYF,TGTGCCAGTAGTAATCGACAGGAGCAAGAGACCCAGTACTTC
once,TRBV7-9,TRBJ1-4,.,CASREHRDMNEKLFF,TGTGCCAGCAGAGAACACAGGGACATGAATGAAAAACTGTTTTTT
few,TRBV5-1,TRBJ1-1,.,CASSLAAGLNTEAFF,TGCGCCAGCAGCTTGGCCGCAGGGTTGAACACTGAAGCTTTCTTT
.,TRBV2,TRBJ2-1,.,CASTMGLARNNEQFF,TGTGCCAGCACAATGGGCCTAGCGAGAAACAATGAGCAGTTCTTC
.,TRBV6-1,TRBJ1-1,.,CASSPRTDTEAFF,TGTGCCAGCAGTCCAAGGACAGACACTGAGGCTTTCTTT
.,TRBV9,TRBJ2-7,TRBD2,CASSVGTSGSYEQYF,TGTGCCAGCAGCGTAGGGACTAGCGGGAGTTACGAGCAGTACTTC
.,TRBV27,TRBJ2-1,TRBD1,CASSLWDRGVDEQFF,TGTGCCAGCAGTTTATGGGACAGGGGGGTCGATGAGCAGTTCTTC
.,TRBV18,TRBJ2-3,TRBD1,CASSPPTGRSTDTQYF,TGTGCCAGCTCACCACCGACAGGGCGAAGCACAGATACGCAGTATTTT
once,TRBV27,TRBJ2-1,TRBD2,CASSRTSGRAGEQFF,TGTGCCAGCAGCCGTACTAGCGGGAGGGCCGGTGAGCAGTTCTTC
.,TRBV7-2,TRBJ2-2,.,CASSSSPKAGELFF,TGTGCCAGCAGCTCGAGCCCCAAGGCCGGGGAGCTGTTTTTT
few,TRBV6-1,TRBJ1-1,TRBD1,CASRGTGGRNTEAFF,TGTGCCAGCAGGGGGACAGGGGGCAGGAACACTGAAGCTTTCTTT
.,TRBV4-3,TRBJ2-7,.,CASSRNPGTNEQYF,TGCGCCAGCAGCCGGAATCCAGGGACCAACGAGCAGTACTTC
few,TRBV28,TRBJ1-5,.,CASSAPVGGGQPQHF,TGTGCCAGCAGTGCACCGGTCGGGGGAGGGCAGCCCCAGCATTTT
.,TRBV6-6,TRBJ2-4,.,CASRDLAKNIQYF,TGTGCCAGCCGCGACCTAGCCAAAAACATTCAGTACTTC
.,TRBV6-5,TRBJ1-5,.,CASGPDRYQPQHF,TGTGCCAGCGGGCCAGACCGGTATCAGCCCCAGCATTTT
.,TRBV7-2,TRBJ2-1,.,CASSFRGSYNEQFF,TGTGCCAGCAGCTTCCGGGGGTCCTACAATGAGCAGTTCTTC
few,TRBV5-1,TRBJ2-3,.,CASSLAGDTQYF,TGCGCCAGCAGCTTGGCCGGGGATACGCAGTATTTT
.,TRBV19,TRBJ2-4,.,CASSPPGDIQYF,TGTGCCAGTAGTCCGCCGGGAGACATTCAGTACTTC
.,TRBV18,TRBJ1-5,TRBD1,CASSRTGDSSNQPQHF,TGTGCCAGCTCCAGGACAGGAGACTCAAGCAATCAGCCCCAGCATTTT
.,TRBV28,TRBJ2-5,.,CASSLKGGETQYF,TGTGCCAGCAGTTTAAAAGGGGGGGAGACCCAGTACTTC
.,TRBV5-4,TRBJ2-1,TRBD2,CASSRAGTSGRINEQFF,TGTGCCAGCAGCAGAGCCGGGACTAGCGGGAGGATAAATGAGCAGTTCTTC
.,TRBV7-7,TRBJ2-1,.,CATKPGSPGNEQFF,TGTGCCACCAAACCAGGGTCCCCGGGGAATGAGCAGTTCTTC
.,TRBV5-1,TRBJ2-7,.,CASSLVGVEQYF,TGCGCCAGCAGCTTGGTAGGGGTCGAGCAGTACTTC
.,TRBV11-1,TRBJ2-7,.,CASSRLDFEQYF,TGTGCCAGCAGTCGTTTAGACTTCGAGCAGTACTTC
.,TRBV14,TRBJ2-3,TRBD1,CASSHPWTGGTDTQYF,TGTGCCAGCAGCCATCCGTGGACAGGGGGCACAGATACGCAGTATTTT
.,TRBV29-1,TRBJ2-3,.,CSVVLGTDTQYF,TGCAGCGTCGTCCTGGGGACAGATACGCAGTATTTT
.,TRBV7-6,TRBJ2-1,TRBD2,CASSLAYSGKAHNEQFF,TGTGCCAGCAGCTTAGCATATAGCGGGAAGGCCCACAATGAGCAGTTCTTC
.,TRBV5-1,TRBJ2-3,.,CASSLPAGTDTQYF,TGCGCCAGCAGCTTGCCAGCGGGCACAGATACGCAGTATTTT
once,TRBV5-4,TRBJ1-2,TRBD1,CASSRKGQPNYGYTF,TGTGCCAGCAGCCGAAAGGGACAGCCTAACTATGGCTACACCTTC
once,TRBV2,TRBJ2-6,.,CASSEARGANVLTF,TGTGCCAGCAGTGAAGCACGCGGGGCCAACGTCCTGACTTTC
.,TRBV5-6,TRBJ1-1,.,CASSLGGGQAFF,TGTGCCAGCAGCTTGGGTGGGGGCCAAGCTTTCTTT
.,TRBV9,TRBJ1-4,TRBD1,CASSPSGQGAAKLFF,TGTGCCAGCAGCCCTTCCGGACAGGGGGCGGCAAAACTGTTTTTT
once,TRBV6-1,TRBJ2-7,TRBD2,CASRAGLAYEQYF,TGTGCCAGCAGAGCTGGACTAGCCTACGAGCAGTACTTC
once,TRBV10-3,TRBJ1-5,.,CAISESPRGEPQHF,TGTGCCATCAGTGAGTCGCCGAGGGGGGAGCCCCAGCATTTT
few,TRBV7-8,TRBJ1-5,.,CASSESERAGNQPQHF,TGTGCCAGCAGCGAATCGGAACGGGCGGGCAATCAGCCCCAGCATTTT
.,TRBV2,TRBJ2-7,.,CASSRDNYEQYF,TGTGCCAGCTCAAGGGACAACTACGAGCAGTACTTC
.,TRBV14,TRBJ2-7,TRBD2,CASSHLAGGGYEQYF,TGTGCCAGCAGCCATCTAGCGGGAGGGGGCTACGAGCAGTACTTC
.,TRBV19,TRBJ2-1,TRBD2,CASRRTSGTGDEQFF,TGTGCCAGTAGACGAACTAGCGGGACTGGCGATGAGCAGTTCTTC
.,TRBV27,TRBJ2-1,.,CASRQASYNEQFF,TGTGCCAGCCGACAGGCCTCCTACAATGAGCAGTTCTTC
.,TRBV19,TRBJ1-5,.,CASSYRERPQHF,TGTGCCAGTAGTTACCGGGAGCGGCCCCAGCATTTT
.,TRBV7-2,TRBJ2-3,TRBD2,CASSRPGLAGDTQYF,TGTGCCAGCAGCCGACCGGGACTAGCGGGAGATACGCAGTATTTT
.,TRBV6-4,TRBJ2-7,TRBD2,CASSTEAGPTYEQYF,TGTGCCAGCAGTACCGAAGCGGGGCCCACCTACGAGCAGTACTTC
.,TRBV27,TRBJ1-3,.,CASSSTELWSGNTIYF,TGTGCCAGCAGTTCAACAGAACTCTGGTCTGGAAACACCATATATTTT
.,TRBV9,TRBJ2-1,TRBD2,CASSPFGGGEQFF,TGTGCCAGCAGCCCCTTCGGGGGGGGTGAGCAGTTCTTC
.,TRBV28,TRBJ2-5,.,CASSSLIGGTETQYF,TGTGCCAGCAGTTCCTTAATCGGGGGAACGGAGACCCAGTACTTC
.,TRBV7-3,TRBJ2-1,TRBD1,CASSLGQGASYNEQFF,TGTGCCAGCAGCTTGGGACAGGGGGCCTCGTACAATGAGCAGTTCTTC
.,TRBV28,TRBJ1-1,TRBD1,CASSPRWGTGMNTEAFF,TGTGCCAGCAGCCCCAGATGGGGGACAGGGATGAACACTGAAGCTTTCTTT
once,TRBV25-1,TRBJ2-1,.,CASSLSRFYNEQFF,TGTGCCAGCAGTCTCTCCCGCTTCTACAATGAGCAGTTCTTC
once,TRBV18,TRBJ1-3,.,CASSAGSTGNTIYF,TGTGCCAGCTCGGCCGGGTCCACAGGAAACACCATATATTTT
.,TRBV27,TRBJ2-7,TRBD1,CASTKTGAQYEQYF,TGTGCCAGCACAAAGACAGGGGCCCAATACGAGCAGTACTTC
once,TRBV5-8,TRBJ2-7,.,CASSLGRTYEQYF,TGTGCCAGCAGCTTGGGTCGGACCTACGAGCAGTACTTC
.,TRBV4-1,TRBJ2-5,.,CASSPRRGQGGETQYF,TGCGCCAGCAGTCCCAGACGGGGGCAGGGGGGAGAGACCCAGTACTTC